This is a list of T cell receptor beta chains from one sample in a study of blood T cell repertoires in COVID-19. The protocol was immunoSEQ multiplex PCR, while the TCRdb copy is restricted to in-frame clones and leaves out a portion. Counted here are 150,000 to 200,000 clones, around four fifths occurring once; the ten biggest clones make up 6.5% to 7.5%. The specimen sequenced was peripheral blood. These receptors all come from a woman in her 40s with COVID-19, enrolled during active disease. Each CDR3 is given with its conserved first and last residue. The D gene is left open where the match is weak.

CASTPGGYNEQFF	-	TRBV19
CASSFRTSGPRAYEQYF	TRBD2	TRBV27
CASSQDMGQIRNEKLFF	-	TRBV14
CASSPRPSTDNGSPLHF	-	TRBV18
CASSDPGEGLVEQYF	TRBD2	TRBV2
CASTFGTGGPDTQYF	TRBD1	TRBV25-1
CASNPTGIHEQYF	-	TRBV6-5
CAISDPGTGRHQPQHF	TRBD1	TRBV10-3
CASNGGGFRGLTEAFF	-	TRBV14
CASSKRLGMSYEQYF	-	TRBV2
CASNSGQTKNYGYTF	TRBD1	TRBV19
CSVGTGAGGYTF	TRBD1	TRBV29-1
CASSYGASGMNNEQFF	TRBD2	TRBV6-5
CASSLDGTGGFRLTEAFF	TRBD1	TRBV5-4
CATIGGLMNTEAFF	-	TRBV15
CASTLSAPGRNNEQFF	-	TRBV19
CASSEGQGLQPQHF	TRBD1	TRBV6-4
CASSSDRGVYGYTF	TRBD1	TRBV28
CASSPSGSMPYNEQFF	TRBD2	TRBV5-8
CASSLWGTGRANEKLFF	TRBD1	TRBV5-1
CASSAIGNRPANYGYTF	-	TRBV25-1
CASRKTGIRGGQPQHF	-	TRBV27
CASSLSKLAGAWKTQYF	TRBD2	TRBV27
CASSIRTAYNSPLHF	-	TRBV5-5
CASSLGGPYGYTF	TRBD1	TRBV5-5
CASTPGQGWNGYTF	TRBD1	TRBV2
CASSLEERSADTQYF	-	TRBV11-1
CASSHHAEVGVQETQYF	-	TRBV3-1/TRBV3-2
CASTQGPSNQPQHF	-	TRBV28
CASTLGGGGQPQHF	-	TRBV7-9
CASRPYLGVAEKLFF	-	TRBV6-2/TRBV6-3
CASLGGTSQETQYF	TRBD2	TRBV5-1
CASSGQAPVGGYTF	-	TRBV19
CASSLDLVLKLFF	-	TRBV11-2
CASSEAEEYTQYF	-	TRBV6-1
CASSFGTGPQETQYF	TRBD1	TRBV7-9
CASSIDTGTGRAMRYGYTF	TRBD1	TRBV19
CASSHPRDWKNTEAFF	-	TRBV14
CASRPSVSRYQPQHF	-	TRBV6-5
CASRGPGQPMNTEAFF	TRBD1	TRBV19
CASSLGDRGNQPQHF	TRBD1	TRBV5-1
CASSLGQASYEQYF	TRBD1	TRBV3-1/TRBV3-2
CASSLAQTEWGEKLFF	-	TRBV7-6
CATSDLKPGSETQYF	-	TRBV24-1
CASSLTALSNYGYTF	-	TRBV5-1
CASSPRTGGKSGYTF	TRBD1	TRBV5-1
CASRPDTSYGYTF	-	TRBV5-5
CASSQGTSVEQFF	-	TRBV3-1/TRBV3-2
CASSYLKGLNNEQFF	TRBD2	TRBV6-5
CASSPGDRGSQETQYF	TRBD1	TRBV7-2
CASSLGPLRKFF	-	TRBV28
CASSYSVAAEAFF	-	TRBV6-5
CASSLQGVAETQYF	-	TRBV5-1
CASSLLTSGSRNEQFF	TRBD2	TRBV5-6
CASTLAGGHNEQFF	TRBD2	TRBV19